The entry below gives a single TCR beta chain sequence along with its context. Its antigen is unknown. Within one base of it there is no much larger clone, and no base qualities were kept. Per the publication, the time point label means: about 28 days (+/-7) after the second vaccine dose. What this sample's treatment or condition label stands for: meningococcal conjugate vaccine given as trial control. Vaccinee samples came from UK trials COV001 and COV002, including a single-blind randomized controlled phase 2/3 trial of AZD1222 (ChAdOx1 nCoV-19) in healthy adults. Trial participant PBMC samples were collected at day 0 and day 28 after the second dose for TCRbeta chain sequencing. The entry originates in a study of T cell responses to AZD1222 COVID-19 vaccine (dated by TCRdb to the early 2020s). Background on the whole study: A total of approximately 230 trial participants underwent TCR sequencing, of whom 200 to 220 received two doses of AZD1222 and around 26 received two doses of the MenACWY control vaccine. Trial participants were enrolled by age into 18-55, 56-69 and 70-plus year subgroups, with around 150, 28 and 57 TCR-sequenced participants respectively. What the work shows at the level of the full study, not this receptor alone: CD4 TCRs associated with the vaccine covered the entire spike protein, and the dominant responses were in regions 160-218 and 743-854. After two AZD1222 doses, spike-specific TCR breadth and depth were significantly higher than at day 0 and than in MenACWY recipients. Because no samples from the day 14 peak response were available, repertoires could be characterized only after the peak T cell response. The 56-69-year group was small, and its depth increase did not reach significance, likely because of low power. Conclusions about previously exposed vaccinees are limited, since just a handful of AZD1222 recipients were seropositive for SARS-CoV-2 at baseline. Participants were mostly white British, with more females than males. The authors suggested clonal diversity may have been underestimated. Nearly half of unique spike-specific TCRs reportedly recognized epitopes outside regions mutated in the B.1.351 and B.1.1.7 variants.

The CDR3 regions of human TCRbeta chains were analyzed by immunosequencing. The published analysis was carried out like this. Repertoire TCRs were matched against a reference library of SARS-CoV-2-specific TCRs generated with the MIRA antigen-specificity platform. Breadth meant the fraction of unique TCRs that were SARS-CoV-2-associated, whereas depth meant the fraction of total T cells that were SARS-CoV-2-associated. Each spike-specific TCR was assigned to its reactive spike region and to a CD4 or CD8 class using the MIRA data. Log10-transformed breadth and depth values were compared by one-way ANOVA with Sidak's multiple comparisons tests. In TCRdb, the immuneACCESS table is reduced to in-frame sequences with V and J assigned. These tables do not hold every clone; where another copy was compared, an unresolved V gene accounts for under half, and the others remain unexplained. Clonal size and the V and J genes are those of that table, whereas D and trimming came from the DNA. For this sample the table gives around 140,000 clones, of which 65% to 90% were detected only once. The biggest ten clones account for around 7.9% of the sample.

The TCR was taken from an adult who received the MenACWY meningococcal vaccine as a control. The sequencing here drew on peripheral blood, taken 28 days after the second dose of the MenACWY control vaccine.

Read as DNA, the sequence is TGTGCCAGCAGGGGGGCCCCGGGGAATGAGCAGTTCTTC. Its translation is CASRGAPGNEQFF. The rearranged chain carries TRBV3-1 (or the pseudogene TRBV3-2) and TRBJ2-1; TRBD1 might be the D gene, on 6 matching bases. Per the germline V gene (reference sequence), LGHDT is the CDR1 and YNNKEL is the CDR2. Trimming takes 6 bases from V and 7 bases from J, and the germline ends sit 13 bases apart. The CDR3 runs 13 amino acids, cysteine and phenylalanine included. Kept here is only the CDR3 DNA, which spans 39 bases and is read in frame from base 1.